The table lists the clone carrying this TCR beta chain with a count of one. Its cognate antigen is unknown. V was trimmed by 4 bases and J by 1 base, leaving 16 bases between them. The CDR3 consists of 16 residues. Germline CDR1 and CDR2: SGHDT and YYEEEE. The sample belongs to a study of shared clonotypes between healthy human individuals. Only CD45RO-negative cells positively selected for CCR7 counted as naive CD8 cells, so terminally differentiated effector memory CD45RA+ cells were excluded. Donors comprised only Caucasian adults living in Nashville, Tennessee. Some clones are missing from TCRdb's copy, which holds only in-frame ones; the method was immunoSEQ multiplex PCR. The sample lists 2 million to 2.5 million clones, about 92% occurring once. Findings of the study overall: With a few donors compared, approximately 5% of naive CD4 clonotypes were shared.

This TCR came from a man between 18 and 35 years old in good health. Some clones in this sample may be carry-over from other donors' samples. The V and J genes are TRBV5-6 and TRBJ2-3, with a possible D match to TRBD2 (5 bases). Material: naive CD8+ T cells from PBMCs. The CDR3 coding sequence is TGTGCCAGCAGCCCTCCCGGGGATGTGGGCACAGATACGCAGTATTTT. Its translation: CASSPPGDVGTDTQYF. Drawing the rest from reference TRBV5-6 and TRBJ2-3, the complete variable domain is DAGVTQSPTHLIKTRGQQVTLRCSPKSGHDTVSWYQQALGQGPQFIFQYYEEEERQRGNFPDRFSGHQFPNYSSELNVNALLLGDSALYLCASSPPGDVGTDTQYFGPGTRLTVL.